One and the same sample provided the 17 T cell receptor beta chains below, sequenced in a study of high-grade serous ovarian cancer treatment subgroups (dated by TCRdb to the early 2020s). The tumor samples were collected prior to definitive surgery or chemotherapy. The library was made by the immunoSEQ multiplex PCR assay. TCRdb took over this immuneACCESS table, retaining in-frame rearrangements with V and J assigned. Such tables are incomplete; in checked studies, under half of the missing clones stem from an unresolved V gene, and the remainder is unexplained. The sample table lists 15,000 to 20,000 clones, about 75% of them with a count of one. The ten largest clonotypes hold approximately 6% of the sample. Sample: tumor tissue. All receptors derive from a human donor with high-grade serous ovarian cancer.

The rearrangement links TRBV7-2 to TRBJ2-7; D uncertain. CDR3 size: 15 residues. Per germline, CDR1 SGHTA and CDR2 FQGNSA. V lost 0 bases, J lost 0 bases, and 9 bases lay in between. This CDR3 is CASSLAPLGSYEQYF. The CDR3 coding sequence is TGTGCCAGCAGCTTAGCGCCCCTCGGCTCCTACGAGCAGTACTTC.

The count of this clone is one. The CDR3 sequence is CASSHTNGDVFYGYTF. CDR3 DNA sequence: TGTGCCAGCAGCCACACCAACGGGGATGTTTTCTATGGCTACACCTTC. The chain recombines TRBV27 with TRBJ1-2, with D uncertain. CDR1 and CDR2 (germline): MNHEY, SMNVEV (reference sequence). CDR3 length: 16 residues. The germline V and J ends were trimmed by 6 bases and 4 bases, with 21 bases remaining between them.

The rearrangement links TRBV19 to TRBJ2-4; 9 positions match TRBD2. V lost 3 bases to trimming and J lost 5 bases; unmatched junction nucleotides: 8. Germline CDR1 and CDR2: LNHDA and SQIVND (reference sequence). The CDR3 extends over 16 amino acids. The CDR3 loop reads CASSIGGSGRQNIQYF. DNA for the CDR3: TGTGCCAGTAGTATTGGAGGTAGCGGGAGACAAAACATTCAGTACTTC.

This chain links TRBV19 with TRBJ1-6; D not certain. V gave up 3 bases and J gave up 9 bases, with 6 bases separating them. This CDR3 spans 12 amino acids. Germline CDR1 is LNHDA and CDR2 is SQIVND (reference sequence). CDR3 protein: CASSIGGSPLHF. The CDR3 nucleotides are TGTGCCAGTAGTATCGGAGGTTCACCCCTCCACTTT.

The chain is built from TRBV7-6 and TRBJ1-5, with a possible D match to TRBD1 (5 bases). Germline V gene lookup returns CDR1 SGHVS and CDR2 FNYEAQ. Deletions cut 7 bases from V and 1 base from J, with 17 bases between. This CDR3 spans 16 amino acids. CDR3 coding DNA: TGTGCCAGCACTCCGGAGGGGCGGGGGAGCAATCAGCCCCAGCATTTT. This codes for CASTPEGRGSNQPQHF.

This chain joins TRBV30 and TRBJ1-2; D is unclear. The CDR3 totals 13 residues. V was shortened by 3 bases and J by 4 bases, with 12 bases between the two germline ends. CDR1 and CDR2 (germline): GTSNPN, SVGIG (reference sequence). The CDR3 DNA reads TGTGCCTGGAGGGGTAAGGTGTCCTATGGCTACACCTTC. Encoded protein: CAWRGKVSYGYTF.

The V call is TRBV5-1, the J call TRBJ1-2; tentatively, D is TRBD1 (5 bases). The germline V gene has CDR1 SGHRS and CDR2 YFSETQ. CDR3 size: 14 residues. V was pared by 4 bases and J by 3 bases, with 13 bases between. The CDR3 sequence is CASSPYGTDYGYTF. The CDR3 DNA reads as TGCGCCAGCAGCCCCTACGGGACGGACTATGGCTACACCTTC.

The V and J genes are TRBV11-1 and TRBJ1-6; 7 nucleotides align to TRBD1. With 3 bases clipped from V and 8 bases from J, the junction kept 7 bases outside the gene matches. CDR3 length equals 15 residues. Germline CDR1 and CDR2: SGHAT and FQDESV (reference sequence). The CDR3 region is CASSLQRDSYSPLHF. CDR3 coding DNA: TGTGCCAGCAGCTTGCAAAGGGACAGTTATTCACCCCTCCACTTT.

In the case of this clone: Different DNA sequences within this sample yield the same CDR3. The genes are TRBV5-6 and TRBJ2-7; 7 positions match TRBD1. The CDR3 contains 13 residues. V was pared by 4 bases and J by 4 bases, with 5 bases of the junction left unmatched. Per germline, CDR1 SGHDT and CDR2 YYEEEE. The CDR3 bases are TGTGCCAGCAGCATGACAGGGCCGTACGAGCAGTACTTC. It yields the protein CASSMTGPYEQYF. Full variable domain (rest looked up from reference TRBV5-6 and TRBJ2-7): DAGVTQSPTHLIKTRGQQVTLRCSPKSGHDTVSWYQQALGQGPQFIFQYYEEEERQRGNFPDRFSGHQFPNYSSELNVNALLLGDSALYLCASSMTGPYEQYFGPGTRLTVT.

V gene TRBV28 combines with J gene TRBJ1-3; 7 bases map to TRBD1. Germline assignment: CDR1 MDHEN and CDR2 SYDVKM. The CDR3 length is 13 residues. Trimming took 11 bases from V and 0 from J; bases not matched to a gene: 4. CDR3 region: CAGQDGSGNTIYF. The CDR3 nucleotides read TGTGCCGGACAGGACGGCTCTGGAAACACCATATATTTT.

This clone has more than one count but fewer than ten. This sequence joins TRBV6-5 and TRBJ1-1; no definite D call. Germline CDR1 is MNHEY and CDR2 is SVGAGI. Trimming took off 0 bases at V and 5 bases at J, with 13 bases between the two ends. This CDR3 is built from 15 residues. CDR3 nucleotides: TGTGCCAGCAGTTACTCGTACGCCGCGAGGACTGAAGCTTTCTTT. Its translation is CASSYSYAARTEAFF.

This clone was observed a few times. The chain carries TRBV19 and TRBJ1-4; 9 nucleotides align to TRBD1. From germline, CDR1 is LNHDA and CDR2 SQIVND (reference sequence). This CDR3 is 17 amino acids long. The trim removed 5 bases at V and 4 bases at J, leaving 11 bases unmatched. DNA of the CDR3: TGTGCCAGTAGTCCAGGGACAGGGTTGCGGGGTAATGAAAAACTGTTTTTT. Its protein product is CASSPGTGLRGNEKLFF.

This clone showed up just once. CDR3 DNA: TGTGCCAGCACTCTGGGACAGGGAGGCACCGGGGAGCTGTTTTTT. Protein: CASTLGQGGTGELFF. This chain uses TRBV9 with TRBJ2-2; 9 nucleotides line up with TRBD1. This CDR3 comprises 15 residues. In germline, CDR1 is SGDLS, CDR2 YYNGEE. V lost 6 bases to trimming and J lost 4 bases; unmatched junction nucleotides: 7.

This clone appeared once. The V and J genes are TRBV4-2 and TRBJ2-7, with no clear D. The V gene lost 1 base and the J gene lost 5 bases, with 15 bases spanning the gap. Germline V gene data show CDR1 as LGHNA and CDR2 as YNFKEQ. The CDR3 has 15 amino acids. The CDR3 reads CASSQAGRVIHEQYF. The CDR3 coding sequence is TGTGCCAGCAGCCAAGCTGGACGGGTAATCCACGAGCAGTACTTC.

The count of this clone is one. CDR3: CASSERGLRGFGEQFF. CDR3 bases: TGTGCCAGCAGCGAGAGGGGGTTGAGAGGCTTTGGTGAGCAGTTCTTC. This chain links TRBV7-9 with TRBJ2-1; a weak D match, TRBD1 (6 bases). The CDR3 totals 16 residues. V gave up 5 bases and J gave up 9 bases, with 23 bases separating them. Germline V gene data show CDR1 as SEHNR and CDR2 as FQNEAQ (reference sequence).

The chain carries TRBV28 and TRBJ1-4; tentative D call: TRBD1 (5 bases). Trimming took 5 bases from V and 7 from J, leaving 14 bases between them. CDR3 length equals 14 residues. Germline V gene data show CDR1 as MDHEN and CDR2 as SYDVKM. This CDR3 is CASSPQGWVEKLFF. The DNA for the CDR3 is TGTGCCAGCAGTCCGCAGGGTTGGGTTGAAAAACTGTTTTTT.

This clone was seen a few times. The V and J genes are TRBV7-9 and TRBJ2-7; D unresolved. Trimming pared 2 bases from V and 1 base from J, leaving 9 bases between. Per the germline V gene, CDR1 is SEHNR and CDR2 is FQNEAQ (reference sequence). This CDR3 has 14 amino acids. CDR3 nucleotides: TGTGCCAGCAGCTTACGAGAGGAGTCCTACGAGCAGTACTTC. This codes for CASSLREESYEQYF.